The 10 T cell receptor beta chains below all came from one sample that was sequenced in a study of Ad26.COV2.S vaccination and SARS-CoV-2 variants. Profiled with immunoSEQ multiplex PCR; TCRdb holds only in-frame clones, not every one. The sample has about 350,000 clones, approximately 90% seen once. Treatment described: some 20 received Ad26.COV2.S at low or high dose, single or two shots; about five received placebo; per-sample allocation not given. Sampling was done on day 63 after the first vaccine or placebo injection. The sample was peripheral blood, taken in a trial of Ad26.COV2.S vaccine versus placebo. These receptors originate from a person aged 18 to 65 who received the Ad26.COV2.S COVID-19 vaccine or a placebo.

The gene calls are TRBV2 and TRBJ1-6, with 7 bases matching TRBD1. The length of the CDR3 is 16 residues. Per the germline V gene, CDR1 is SNHLY and CDR2 is FYNNEI. V was clipped by 7 bases and J by 0 bases; unmatched bases: 6. The CDR3 region has the DNA TGTGCCAGCATCCGGGACAGACGCTCCTATAATTCACCCCTCCACTTT. Translated, it gives CASIRDRRSYNSPLHF.

The chain uses TRBV11-2 and TRBJ2-1, with 7 bases aligning to TRBD1. In germline, CDR1 is SGHAT, CDR2 FQNNGV. The CDR3 spans 14 residues. V dropped 5 bases and J dropped 0; count of bases not matched to a gene: 1. The DNA for the CDR3 is TGTGCCAGCAGCCGACAGGGCTCCTACAATGAGCAGTTCTTC. This sequence encodes CASSRQGSYNEQFF.

DNA of the CDR3: TGCGCCAGCAGCTTGGCCCCGACAGTCCAAGAGACCCAGTACTTC. It specifies CASSLAPTVQETQYF. The chain carries TRBV5-1 and TRBJ2-5, with a weak D call TRBD1 (5 bases). Per germline, CDR1 SGHRS and CDR2 YFSETQ. The germline V and J ends were trimmed by 0 bases and 1 base, with 10 bases remaining between them. This CDR3 is built from 15 residues.

The chain combines TRBV7-2 with TRBJ1-5, with 8 bases that match TRBD1. In germline, CDR1 is SGHTA, CDR2 FQGNSA. CDR3 length equals 18 residues. The V segment lost 4 bases and the J segment 0 bases; nucleotides outside the gene matches: 11. CDR3 residues: CASSSSGGPPYSNQPQHF. The CDR3 bases are TGTGCCAGCAGCTCATCAGGGGGCCCCCCCTATAGCAATCAGCCCCAGCATTTT.

The rearrangement links TRBV5-1 to TRBJ1-1, with 7 positions matching TRBD1. The junction had 9 bases not matched to a gene; V was cut back by 6 bases and J by 4 bases. This CDR3 has 14 residues. The germline gives CDR1 SGHRS, CDR2 YFSETQ. CDR3 sequence reads: CASNYRGGGTEAFF. For the CDR3, the DNA is TGCGCCAGCAACTACAGGGGCGGGGGCACTGAAGCTTTCTTT.

The V call is TRBV5-1, the J call TRBJ2-1; 9 bases agree with TRBD1. The ends lost 3 bases at V and 1 base at J; junction bases unmatched: 5. CDR1 is SGHRS and CDR2 is YFSETQ in the germline V gene. This CDR3 is 16 amino acids long. The CDR3 reads CASSSGQGQSYNEQFF. In DNA form, the CDR3 reads TGCGCCAGCAGCTCGGGACAGGGACAGTCCTACAATGAGCAGTTCTTC.

This clone was counted once. V and J are TRBV12-3 or TRBV12-4 and TRBJ2-5, with a tentative D call TRBD2 (6 bases). The CDR3 spans 11 residues. Trimming left V 6 bases short and J 5 bases short, with 7 bases between. The CDR3 bases are TGTGCCAGCAGGAGCGGGGAGACCCAGTACTTC. This sequence encodes CASRSGETQYF.

In this sample, this clone turned up once. The rearrangement links TRBV5-5 to TRBJ2-2; 9 bases are a match to TRBD2. The CDR3 sequence is 15 residues long. Germline CDR1 reads SGHKS; CDR2 reads YYEKEE (reference sequence). V was pared by 1 base and J by 5 bases, with 3 bases of the junction left unmatched. The CDR3 DNA reads as TGTGCCAGCAGCTTGAGTACTAGCGGGACCGGGGAGCTGTTTTTT. Translation: CASSLSTSGTGELFF.

The chain couples TRBV6-5 to TRBJ1-6; D uncertain. The CDR3 extends over 14 amino acids. The germline V and J ends were trimmed by 6 bases and 0 bases, with 6 bases remaining between them. CDR1 and CDR2 (germline): MNHEY, SVGAGI. The CDR3 bases are TGTGCCAGCAGACCGAGCTCCTATAATTCACCCCTCCACTTT. This translates into CASRPSSYNSPLHF.

This CDR3 is CASSYSNSGNQPQHF. As DNA, the CDR3 is TGTGCCAGCAGTTACTCGAATTCAGGCAATCAGCCCCAGCATTTT. This chain joins TRBV6-5 and TRBJ1-5; D is unclear. This CDR3 region has 15 residues. Germline CDR1 reads MNHEY; CDR2 reads SVGAGI. The V gene lost 0 bases and the J gene lost 2 bases, with 8 bases spanning the gap.